Below, 18 T cell receptor beta chains from the same sample are listed, as sequenced in a study of blood T cell repertoires in COVID-19. The protocol was immunoSEQ multiplex PCR, while the TCRdb copy is restricted to in-frame clones and leaves out a portion. The sample consists of around 170,000 clones, about 88% of them appearing once. Sequenced sample: peripheral blood. These receptors originate from a man aged 55 to 70 with acute or convalescent COVID-19.

The genes are TRBV19 and TRBJ2-1, with TRBD2 identical over 10 bases. The trim removed 6 bases at V and 3 bases at J, leaving 5 bases unmatched. CDR3 length: 15 residues. Germline V lookup: CDR1 LNHDA, CDR2 SQIVND (reference sequence). The CDR3: CASRVAGGNYNEQFF. The DNA for the CDR3 is TGTGCCAGTAGGGTAGCGGGGGGTAACTACAATGAGCAGTTCTTC.

This clone was seen more than once but under ten times. The J gene is TRBJ1-1, the V gene TRBV11-3, with D possibly TRBD1 on 6 matching bases. The CDR3 covers 15 residues. Per germline, CDR1 SGHNT and CDR2 YENEEA. Trimming shortened V by 1 base and J by 5 bases, and 14 bases separated the two germline ends. The CDR3 nucleotides read TGTGCCAGCAGCTTAGGTTCCTTAGGGGGAACTGAAGCTTTCTTT. Translated: CASSLGSLGGTEAFF.

The chain uses TRBV29-1 and TRBJ1-2; 7 bases agree with TRBD1. CDR3 length equals 13 residues. Trimming at V came to 2 bases and at J to 4 bases, leaving 4 bases not matched to a gene. CDR1 is SQVTM and CDR2 is ANQGSEA in the germline V gene. The CDR3, as DNA: TGCAGCGTTGAAACAGGGGTGAGCTATGGCTACACCTTC. Protein sequence: CSVETGVSYGYTF.

J is TRBJ2-3 and V is TRBV29-1, with TRBD2 identical over 10 bases. J was trimmed by 1 base and V by 3 bases; bases with no gene match: 4. Germline V gives CDR1 SQVTM, CDR2 ANQGSEA. There are 15 residues in the CDR3. CDR3 DNA: TGCAGCGTTGACTCTAGCGGGGGAGGCACAGATACGCAGTATTTT. Amino acid sequence: CSVDSSGGGTDTQYF.

The chain combines TRBV3-1 (or the pseudogene TRBV3-2) with TRBJ1-3, with a weak D call TRBD1 (5 bases). The CDR3 extends over 14 amino acids. V lost 6 bases, J lost 5 bases, and 14 bases lay in between. Germline lookup yields CDR1 LGHDT and CDR2 YNNKEL (reference sequence). CDR3 protein: CASSRGGSRNTIYF. As DNA, the CDR3 is TGTGCCAGCAGTCGGGGGGGGAGCAGAAACACCATATATTTT.

The chain recombines TRBV6-1 with TRBJ1-1; D unclear. The V gene lost 2 bases and the J gene lost 3 bases, with 7 bases spanning the gap. The CDR3 is 13 residues long. Looked up from germline, CDR1 is MNHNS and CDR2 is SASEGT. CDR3 region: CASSELIDTEAFF. The CDR3 DNA reads as TGTGCCAGCAGTGAATTAATAGACACTGAAGCTTTCTTT.

The chain uses TRBV4-3 and TRBJ2-5; D ambiguous. V was trimmed by 0 bases and J by 5 bases, leaving 7 bases between them. Germline CDR1 LGHNA, CDR2 YSLEER. This CDR3 spans 13 amino acids. CDR3 nucleotides: TGCGCCAGCAGCCAAGATTTAATGGAGACCCAGTACTTC. Translation gives CASSQDLMETQYF.

The rearrangement uses TRBV9 and TRBJ1-4; 10 bases are a match to TRBD1. The V gene's germline CDR1 is SGDLS and CDR2 YYNGEE. This CDR3 has 17 amino acids. With 0 bases clipped from V and 5 bases from J, the junction kept 7 bases outside the gene matches. CDR3 sequence: CASSVAPSGQGNEKLFF. The DNA for the CDR3 is TGTGCCAGCAGCGTAGCCCCCTCGGGACAGGGGAATGAAAAACTGTTTTTT. Full variable domain (rest looked up from reference TRBV9 and TRBJ1-4): DSGVTQTPKHLITATGQRVTLRCSPRSGDLSVYWYQQSLDQGLQFLIQYYNGEERAKGNILERFSAQQFPDLHSELNLSSLELGDSALYFCASSVAPSGQGNEKLFFGSGTQLSVL.

This clone was seen only once. Other DNA variants within this sample encode the same CDR3. The rearrangement joins TRBV5-1 to TRBJ2-3; D gene unclear. Germline loops: CDR1 SGHRS, CDR2 YFSETQ. V lost 4 bases, J lost 2 bases, and 8 bases lay in between. The CDR3 covers 13 residues. The CDR3 bases are TGCGCCAGCAGCCCCGGTATCACAGATACGCAGTATTTT. Protein product: CASSPGITDTQYF.

This clone was seen only once. The chain carries TRBV24-1 and TRBJ1-5, with D perhaps TRBD1 (6 bases). The germline gives CDR1 KGHDR, CDR2 SFDVKD. This CDR3 is built from 15 residues. V was pared by 3 bases and J by 2 bases, with 10 bases between. The CDR3 is CATSDGGGRNQPQHF. DNA of the CDR3: TGTGCCACCAGTGATGGCGGGGGCCGCAATCAGCCCCAGCATTTT.

This clone was recorded once. The chain couples TRBV5-4 to TRBJ1-1; maybe TRBD1 (6 bases). The V end lost 3 bases, the J end lost 5 bases, and 14 bases lay between the germline ends. The length of the CDR3 is 14 residues. Germline V gives CDR1 SGHNT, CDR2 YYREEE (reference sequence). DNA for the CDR3: TGTGCCAGCAGCTCCCGCAGGGGCGCGACTGAAGCTTTCTTT. This encodes CASSSRRGATEAFF.

This chain links TRBV6-5 with TRBJ1-1, with 10 positions matching TRBD1. Germline CDR1 is MNHEY and CDR2 is SVGAGI. V shed 9 bases and J 5 bases; nucleotides not matched to a gene: 6. The CDR3 spans 13 residues. CDR3 in amino acids: CASSGTGETEAFF. The CDR3 coding sequence is TGTGCCAGTTCGGGGACAGGGGAAACTGAAGCTTTCTTT.

CDR3 region: CASSTPGGWPQHF. As DNA, the CDR3 is TGTGCCAGTAGTACCCCAGGGGGTTGGCCCCAGCATTTT. The J gene is TRBJ1-5, the V gene TRBV19, with 7 bases fitting TRBD1. Germline V CDR1 and CDR2: LNHDA, SQIVND (reference sequence). V shed 4 bases and J 9 bases; nucleotides not matched to a gene: 6. CDR3 length: 13 amino acids.

This chain uses TRBV6-6 with TRBJ1-2; TRBD1 agrees at 10 bases. The CDR3 contains 14 residues. The V gene's germline CDR1 is MNHNY and CDR2 SVGAGI (reference sequence). The V and J ends lost 7 bases and 6 bases, in that order; junction bases with no gene match: 8. CDR3 DNA: TGTGCCAGCACCCGGACAGGGGGTTACAATGGCTACACCTTC. Amino acids: CASTRTGGYNGYTF.

This clone was seen only once. The V gene is TRBV24-1, the J gene TRBJ2-2; 7 nucleotides line up with TRBD1. V lost 6 bases to trimming and J lost 2 bases; unmatched junction nucleotides: 11. The CDR3 sequence is 17 residues long. Germline values: CDR1 KGHDR, CDR2 SFDVKD. CDR3: CATSRQGANSNTGELFF. The CDR3 DNA reads TGTGCCACCAGTAGACAGGGCGCGAATTCCAACACCGGGGAGCTGTTTTTT.

This chain links TRBV30 with TRBJ2-5; 9 nucleotides line up with TRBD2. Germline V gives CDR1 GTSNPN, CDR2 SVGIG (reference sequence). V shed 2 bases, J shed 5 bases, and the junction held 0 bases outside the gene matches. CDR3 size: 12 residues. The DNA of the CDR3 is TGTGCCTGGAGTACTAGCGGGGAGACCCAGTACTTC. Residues: CAWSTSGETQYF.

The V and J genes are TRBV6-5 and TRBJ1-4, with TRBD1 identical over 9 bases. The CDR3 length is 14 residues. Germline assignment: CDR1 MNHEY and CDR2 SVGAGI. Trimming took 6 bases from V and 7 from J; bases not matched to a gene: 6. Here the CDR3 DNA reads TGTGCCAGCAGAAACAGGGGGCACGCTGAAAAACTGTTTTTT. Translating it yields CASRNRGHAEKLFF.

The V gene is TRBV7-8, the J gene TRBJ1-5; possibly TRBD1 for D (6 bases). The CDR3 sequence is 16 residues long. Germline CDR1 is SGHVS and CDR2 is FQNEAQ. V lost 5 bases to trimming and J lost 0 bases, with 14 bases between them. The CDR3 loop is CASSRDISYSNQPQHF. The CDR3 DNA sequence: TGTGCCAGCAGCCGGGACATATCATATAGCAATCAGCCCCAGCATTTT.